The rows below give T cell receptor beta chains drawn from one sample of a study of cytomegalovirus exposure and HLA in healthy donors. Clones were sequenced by immunoSEQ multiplex PCR, and TCRdb holds only the in-frame ones, with some missing. The table shows 120,000 or so clones, with approximately 89% occurring only once. Sequencing was performed on PBMCs. The source is a woman between 18 and 29 years old in good health and CMV-seronegative. Both conserved end residues are part of each CDR3. The D gene is left open where the match is weak. Size is stated for part of the rows, as once, few or many counts, or as a class when the clone is expanded.

d_call | j_call | clone_size | v_call | cdr3_nt | cdr3_aa
TRBD2 | TRBJ2-1 | . | TRBV7-9 | TGTGCCAGCAGCCCGAGAAACCTAGCGGGGGGGAACGAGTTCTTC | CASSPRNLAGGNEFF
. | TRBJ2-5 | . | TRBV7-2 | TGTGCCAGCAGCAGACAGCAAGAGACCCAGTACTTC | CASSRQQETQYF
TRBD1 | TRBJ1-2 | . | TRBV11-2 | TGTGCCAGCAGCCCGGGGACAGGCTATGGCTACACCTTC | CASSPGTGYGYTF
TRBD2 | TRBJ2-1 | . | TRBV18 | TGTGCCAGCTCACCGGCCTCCAGCGGGGGCAATGAGCAGTTCTTC | CASSPASSGGNEQFF
. | TRBJ2-1 | . | TRBV28 | TGTGCCAGCATCTTAGGGGCAGGGGGAGGCAATGGGCAGTTCTTC | CASILGAGGGNGQFF
TRBD2 | TRBJ2-1 | . | TRBV29-1 | TGCAGCGTTGTTAGGCTAGCGGGATACAATGAGCAGTTCTTC | CSVVRLAGYNEQFF
. | TRBJ1-4 | . | TRBV19 | TGTGCCAGTAAGCCCAGGGAGGTTGAAAAACTGTTTTTT | CASKPREVEKLFF
TRBD2 | TRBJ2-2 | . | TRBV4-3 | TGCGCCAGCAGCCTCCGAATCCCACTAGCGGGAGACACCGGGGAGCTGTTTTTT | CASSLRIPLAGDTGELFF
TRBD2 | TRBJ2-1 | many | TRBV10-3 | TGTGCCATCAGTGAGTCGGGACTAGCGGGATGGAATGAGCAGTTCTTC | CAISESGLAGWNEQFF
. | TRBJ2-2 | . | TRBV18 | TGTGCCAGCTCTCCGTTCTGGCAGGGGAACACCGGGGAGCTGTTTTTT | CASSPFWQGNTGELFF
TRBD1 | TRBJ2-1 | . | TRBV2 | TGTGCCAGCAGTGGGACAGGGGGCTCCTACAATGAGCAGTTCTTC | CASSGTGGSYNEQFF
. | TRBJ1-3 | . | TRBV18 | TGTGCCAGCTCACTGGGCTTGAGCTCTGGAAACACCATATATTTT | CASSLGLSSGNTIYF
. | TRBJ2-2 | . | TRBV28 | TGTGCCAGCAGTTTATTTCTTCCGAACACCGGGGAGCTGTTTTTT | CASSLFLPNTGELFF
. | TRBJ2-5 | . | TRBV5-1 | TGCGCCAGCAGGGGGAGTCCGGAGGAGACCCAGTACTTC | CASRGSPEETQYF
TRBD1 | TRBJ1-2 | . | TRBV4-1 | TGCGCCAGCAGCCAAGTGGACAGGGGAGAGGGAAACTATGGCTACACCTTC | CASSQVDRGEGNYGYTF
. | TRBJ1-2 | few | TRBV2 | TGTGCCAGCAGTTGGGACGGACAGAGCTATGGCTACACCTTC | CASSWDGQSYGYTF
. | TRBJ1-2 | few | TRBV5-6 | TGTGCCAGCAGCTCACAGGGCGACTATGGCTACACCTTC | CASSSQGDYGYTF
. | TRBJ1-1 | . | TRBV20-1 | TGCAGTGACCGGGACACTGAAGCTTTCTTT | CSDRDTEAFF
TRBD2 | TRBJ2-5 | . | TRBV9 | TGTGCCAGCAGCGTAGGCGTTGGGACTAGCATAGGGCAAGAGACCCAGTACTTC | CASSVGVGTSIGQETQYF
TRBD1 | TRBJ1-2 | few | TRBV19 | TGTGCCAGTAGACACCAAACAGGGGCGACCTATGGCTACACCTTC | CASRHQTGATYGYTF
TRBD1 | TRBJ1-6 | . | TRBV6-5 | TGTGCCAGCAGTTACGGGACAGGAGGTTCACCCCTCCACTTT | CASSYGTGGSPLHF
. | TRBJ2-5 | once | TRBV25-1 | TGTGCCAGCAGTGAATCCCGCACAGGGCGGGAGACCCAGTACTTC | CASSESRTGRETQYF
. | TRBJ2-7 | once | TRBV2 | TGTGCCTTAATCCCCAGTCTGGACGAGCAGTACTTC | CALIPSLDEQYF
TRBD1 | TRBJ1-2 | . | TRBV28 | TGTGCCAGCACCCCTAATCCGGGACAGGGAAACTATGGCTACACCTTC | CASTPNPGQGNYGYTF
. | TRBJ1-5 | once | TRBV28 | TGTGCCAGCACCGATTTAGGGGAGGGGTCGCCCCAGCATTTT | CASTDLGEGSPQHF
TRBD2 | TRBJ2-7 | . | TRBV11-2 | TGTGCCAGCAGCTTAGAACGAGCTAGCGGGAGTGGTGAGCAGTACTTC | CASSLERASGSGEQYF
. | TRBJ2-6 | . | TRBV27 | TGTGACAACAGTCCCTACTCTGGGGCCAACGTCCTGACTTTC | CDNSPYSGANVLTF
. | TRBJ2-3 | . | TRBV7-8 | TGTGCCAGCAGCTTAGGGCCGTCAGATACGCAGTATTTT | CASSLGPSDTQYF
. | TRBJ1-4 | . | TRBV15 | TGTGCCACCAGCAGAAGGCAGGCCGAAAAACTGTTTTTT | CATSRRQAEKLFF
TRBD1 | TRBJ1-2 | . | TRBV6-1 | TGTGCCAGCAGTGAATTGGACAGGGAGTTCTATGGCTACACCTTC | CASSELDREFYGYTF
. | TRBJ1-1 | . | TRBV6-1 | TGTGCCAGCAGTGAATATTTTCGGAACACTGAAGCTTTCTTT | CASSEYFRNTEAFF